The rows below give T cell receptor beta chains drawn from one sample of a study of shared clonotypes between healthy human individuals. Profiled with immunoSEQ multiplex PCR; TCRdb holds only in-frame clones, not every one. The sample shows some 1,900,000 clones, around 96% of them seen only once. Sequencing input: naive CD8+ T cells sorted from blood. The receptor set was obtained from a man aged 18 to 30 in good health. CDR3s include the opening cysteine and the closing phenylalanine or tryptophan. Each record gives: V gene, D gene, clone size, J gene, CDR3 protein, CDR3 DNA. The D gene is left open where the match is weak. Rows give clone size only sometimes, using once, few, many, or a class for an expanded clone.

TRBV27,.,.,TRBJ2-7,CASRGGGHEQYF,TGTGCCAGCAGGGGAGGGGGTCACGAGCAGTACTTC
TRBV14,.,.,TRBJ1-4,CASSHLSAPYEKLFF,TGTGCCAGCAGCCATCTTTCCGCGCCCTATGAAAAACTGTTTTTT
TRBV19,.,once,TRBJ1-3,CASSIGLSGNTIYF,TGTGCCAGTAGTATAGGGCTCTCTGGAAACACCATATATTTT
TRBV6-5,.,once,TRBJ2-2,CASSFPGGGELFF,TGTGCCAGCAGTTTCCCCGGGGGCGGGGAGCTGTTTTTT
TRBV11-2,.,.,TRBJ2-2,CACGPGELFF,TGTGCCTGTGGGCCGGGGGAGCTGTTTTTT
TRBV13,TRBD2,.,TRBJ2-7,CASSISGRGYEQYF,TGTGCCAGCAGCATTAGCGGGAGGGGCTACGAGCAGTACTTC
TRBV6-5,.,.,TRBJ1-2,CASSYGDNGYTF,TGTGCCAGCAGTTACGGAGACAACGGCTACACCTTC
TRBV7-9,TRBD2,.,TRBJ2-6,CASSSTSGGSGANVLTF,TGTGCCAGCAGCTCGACTAGCGGGGGATCTGGGGCCAACGTCCTGACTTTC
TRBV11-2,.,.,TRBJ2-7,CASSRRGPYEQYF,TGTGCCAGCAGCCGAAGGGGACCCTACGAGCAGTACTTC
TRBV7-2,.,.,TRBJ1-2,CATRWGEGRGYTF,TGTGCCACCAGGTGGGGGGAAGGAAGAGGCTACACCTTC
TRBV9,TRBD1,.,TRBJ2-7,CASSTRDRANEQYF,TGTGCCAGCAGCACCCGGGACAGGGCCAACGAGCAGTACTTC
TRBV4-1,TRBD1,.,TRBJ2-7,CASSHRRTGTYEQYF,TGCGCCAGCAGCCACCGCCGGACAGGTACCTACGAGCAGTACTTC
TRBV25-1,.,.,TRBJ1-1,CASSEGWGFEAFF,TGTGCCAGCAGTGAGGGTTGGGGGTTTGAAGCTTTCTTT
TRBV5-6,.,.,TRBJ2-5,CASSSTGETQYF,TGTGCCAGCAGCTCGACGGGGGAGACCCAGTACTTC
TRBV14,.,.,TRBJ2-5,CASSDREYQETQYF,TGTGCCAGCAGTGACCGAGAGTACCAAGAGACCCAGTACTTC
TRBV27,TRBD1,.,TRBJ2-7,CASSLKGAHSYEQYF,TGTGCCAGCAGTTTAAAGGGGGCTCACTCCTACGAGCAGTACTTC
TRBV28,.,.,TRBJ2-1,CAIGQSSYNEQFF,TGTGCCATTGGACAGAGCTCCTACAATGAGCAGTTCTTC
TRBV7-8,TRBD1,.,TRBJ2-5,CASSRLGTGGLQETQYF,TGTGCCAGCAGCCGTCTTGGGACAGGAGGCCTCCAAGAGACCCAGTACTTC
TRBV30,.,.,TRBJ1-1,CAWSVTGAAEAFF,TGTGCCTGGAGTGTAACTGGGGCGGCTGAAGCTTTCTTT
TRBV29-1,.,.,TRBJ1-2,CSVEDALQVYGYTF,TGCAGCGTTGAAGACGCACTCCAAGTCTATGGCTACACCTTC
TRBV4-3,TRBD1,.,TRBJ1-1,CASSQVVLVTGGWENTEAFF,TGCGCCAGCAGCCAAGTGGTCCTTGTAACAGGGGGCTGGGAGAACACTGAAGCTTTCTTT
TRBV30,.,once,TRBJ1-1,CAWSSIAGANTEAFF,TGTGCCTGGAGTTCCATCGCAGGGGCGAACACTGAAGCTTTCTTT
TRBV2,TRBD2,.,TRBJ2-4,CASSETLAGGIAKNIQYF,TGTGCCAGCAGTGAAACACTAGCGGGGGGGATAGCCAAAAACATTCAGTACTTC
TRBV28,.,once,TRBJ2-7,CASSPPLGAHYEQYF,TGTGCCAGCAGTCCCCCCCTGGGAGCACACTACGAGCAGTACTTC
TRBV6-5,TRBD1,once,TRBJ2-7,CASSYIAGGEADEQYF,TGTGCCAGCAGTTACATAGCAGGGGGCGAGGCGGACGAGCAGTACTTC
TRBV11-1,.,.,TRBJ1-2,CASTPLRNTGIRGYTF,TGTGCCAGCACCCCCCTCCGGAACACAGGGATTCGAGGCTACACCTTC
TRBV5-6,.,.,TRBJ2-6,CASSSENSGANVLTF,TGTGCCAGCAGCTCTGAGAACTCTGGGGCCAACGTCCTGACTTTC
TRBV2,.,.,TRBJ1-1,CASSEPLGNTEAFF,TGTGCCAGCAGTGAACCTCTTGGGAACACTGAAGCTTTCTTT
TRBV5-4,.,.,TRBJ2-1,CASSPGLARNEQFF,TGTGCCAGCAGCCCAGGGCTAGCAAGAAATGAGCAGTTCTTC
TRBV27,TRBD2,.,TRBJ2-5,CASSSGLAGTETQYF,TGTGCCAGCAGTTCCGGACTAGCGGGGACAGAGACCCAGTACTTC
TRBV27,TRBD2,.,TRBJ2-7,CASSLWTSGAYEQYF,TGTGCCAGCAGTTTATGGACTAGCGGGGCCTACGAGCAGTACTTC
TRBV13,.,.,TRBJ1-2,CASSPGRWLSGYTF,TGTGCCAGCAGCCCGGGGCGTTGGCTCTCTGGCTACACCTTC
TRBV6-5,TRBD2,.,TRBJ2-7,CASTPAGAPSYEQYF,TGTGCCAGCACTCCAGCGGGAGCTCCCTCCTACGAGCAGTACTTC
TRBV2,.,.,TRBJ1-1,CASSHKPAWGDTEAFF,TGTGCCAGCAGCCACAAGCCCGCCTGGGGAGACACTGAAGCTTTCTTT
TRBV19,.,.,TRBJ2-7,CASSIRGLPYEQYF,TGTGCCAGTAGTATAAGGGGTCTCCCCTACGAGCAGTACTTC
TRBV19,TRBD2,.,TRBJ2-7,CASTPGTSYEQYF,TGTGCCAGTACACCCGGGACTAGCTACGAGCAGTACTTC
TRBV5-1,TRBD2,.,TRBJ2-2,CASSLAAGALTGELFF,TGCGCCAGCAGCTTGGCAGCGGGAGCGCTCACCGGGGAGCTGTTTTTT
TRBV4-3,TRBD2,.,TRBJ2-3,CASSQGTGGLTDTQYF,TGCGCCAGCAGCCAAGGGACGGGAGGGCTCACAGATACGCAGTATTTT
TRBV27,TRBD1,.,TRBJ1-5,CASSLAWGTGEQPQHF,TGTGCCAGCAGTTTAGCTTGGGGGACAGGGGAACAGCCCCAGCATTTT
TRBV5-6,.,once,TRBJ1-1,CASSPGWTEAFF,TGTGCCAGCAGCCCAGGATGGACTGAAGCTTTCTTT
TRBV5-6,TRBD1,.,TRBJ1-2,CASSLGGQGSYGYTF,TGTGCCAGCAGCTTGGGGGGACAGGGTAGCTATGGCTACACCTTC
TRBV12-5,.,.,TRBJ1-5,CASVFTDGQPQHF,TGTGCTAGTGTCTTCACCGACGGGCAGCCCCAGCATTTT
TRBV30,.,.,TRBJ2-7,CAWTDAYEQYF,TGTGCCTGGACAGATGCCTACGAGCAGTACTTC
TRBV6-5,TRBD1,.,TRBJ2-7,CASSTGTGGYEQYF,TGTGCCAGCAGTACCGGGACAGGGGGTTACGAGCAGTACTTC
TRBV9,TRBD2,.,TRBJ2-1,CASSVALSGSVVEQFF,TGTGCCAGCAGCGTAGCTCTTAGCGGGAGTGTGGTTGAGCAGTTCTTC